Shown below are 15 T cell receptor beta chains from a single sample sequenced in a study of cytomegalovirus exposure and HLA in healthy donors (dated 2017 in TCRdb). Library construction relied on the immunoSEQ multiplex PCR assay. For the multiplex PCR, a mixture combining 60 forward primers for TCR Vbeta segments and 13 reverse primers for TCR Jbeta segments was used. Imported from immuneACCESS, the table was reduced by TCRdb to in-frame sequences with V and J called. These copies leave out some clones; in studies compared against another copy, an unresolved V gene accounts for under half, and the cause of the remainder is not known. In this sample the table shows around 230,000 clones, about 80% of which occur a single time. 6% of the sample goes to the ten largest clones. Specimen: PBMCs. The source is a man between 40 and 49 years old in good health and CMV-seropositive.

The chain has TRBV4-1 and TRBJ2-1, with TRBD1 matching 9 bases. Germline-derived CDR1 and CDR2 are MGHRA and YSYEKL. The V and J ends lost 3 bases and 8 bases, in that order; junction bases with no gene match: 2. CDR3 length: 13 residues. Written as DNA, the CDR3 is TGCGCCAGCAGCCACCGGACAGGGGATGAGCAGTTCTTC. Its protein product is CASSHRTGDEQFF.

The rearrangement joins TRBV5-1 to TRBJ1-5; the D gene is possibly TRBD1 (6 bases). The germline V gene encodes CDR1 SGHRS and CDR2 YFSETQ. CDR3 length: 14 amino acids. V was shortened by 3 bases and J by 4 bases, with 11 bases between the two germline ends. For the CDR3, the DNA is TGCGCCAGCAGCTGGGGAGGGGGGAATCAGCCCCAGCATTTT. It yields the protein CASSWGGGNQPQHF.

This chain links TRBV5-1 with TRBJ2-1; the D gene is possibly TRBD2 (6 bases). V was cut by 4 bases and J by 4 bases, with 12 bases left in between. Looked up from germline, CDR1 is SGHRS and CDR2 is YFSETQ. This CDR3 is 14 amino acids long. The chain's CDR3 is CASSPGETYNEQFF. The CDR3 region has the DNA TGCGCCAGCAGCCCGGGAGAAACATACAATGAGCAGTTCTTC.

V and J are TRBV9 and TRBJ1-1; TRBD1 matches 9 bases. From germline, CDR1 is SGDLS and CDR2 YYNGEE. V dropped 5 bases and J dropped 1; count of bases not matched to a gene: 6. The length of the CDR3 is 15 residues. This CDR3 reads CASRSYRGQNTEAFF. CDR3 nucleotides: TGTGCCAGCAGATCCTACAGGGGGCAGAACACTGAAGCTTTCTTT.

The chain links TRBV4-2 to TRBJ2-2; TRBD2 agrees at 8 bases. Trimming took 5 bases from V and 5 from J; bases not matched to a gene: 7. The CDR3 sequence is 15 residues long. CDR1 is LGHNA, CDR2 YNFKEQ, per germline. DNA of the CDR3: TGTGCCAGCAGCTCCCCGGGACTAGGAACCGGGGAGCTGTTTTTT. It translates to CASSSPGLGTGELFF.

In this sample, this clone turned up once. The DNA for the CDR3 is TGTGCCAGCAGCCTCCAGGGGATCAGCTATGGCTACACCTTC. Amino acids: CASSLQGISYGYTF. The rearrangement links TRBV7-9 to TRBJ1-2; D possibly corresponds to TRBD1 (6 bases). Trimming removed 5 bases at V and 4 bases at J, with 14 bases between. Germline CDR1 SEHNR, CDR2 FQNEAQ (reference sequence). This CDR3 spans 14 amino acids.

The V and J genes are TRBV27 and TRBJ2-1; 8 bases are shared with TRBD2. With 6 bases clipped from V and 5 bases from J, the junction kept 12 bases outside the gene matches. This CDR3 has 16 amino acids. Germline-derived CDR1 and CDR2 are MNHEY and SMNVEV (reference sequence). The CDR3 DNA is TGTGCCAGCAGCCGGGAAAGCGGGAGAGGCAACAATGAGCAGTTCTTC. As protein: CASSRESGRGNNEQFF.

This clone was counted once. V usage is TRBV2 and J usage is TRBJ2-2, with a tentative D call TRBD2 (6 bases). Trimming pared 6 bases from V and 3 bases from J, leaving 11 bases between. CDR3 length equals 14 residues. Per the germline V gene, CDR1 is SNHLY and CDR2 is FYNNEI. CDR3 in DNA: TGTGCCAGCAGGCTAACGGGAGACACCGGGGAGCTGTTTTTT. It is translated as CASRLTGDTGELFF. The whole variable domain, remainder taken from reference TRBV2 and TRBJ2-2, is EPEVTQTPSHQVTQMGQEVILRCVPISNHLYFYWYRQILGQKVEFLVSFYNNEISEKSEIFDDQFSVERPDGSNFTLKIRSTKLEDSAMYFCASRLTGDTGELFFGEGSRLTVL.

The table lists this clone with a count of one. CDR3 protein: CASSLGPEGDTEAFF. The CDR3 nucleotides read TGTGCCAGCAGCTTAGGTCCGGAGGGTGACACTGAAGCTTTCTTT. V and J are TRBV7-6 and TRBJ1-1; D gene uncertain. There are 15 residues in the CDR3. Germline V gene sequence: CDR1 SGHVS, CDR2 FNYEAQ. V gave up 1 base and J gave up 3 bases, with 12 bases separating them.

The chain joins TRBV5-4 to TRBJ2-7; the match to TRBD1 covers 10 bases. This CDR3 is 15 amino acids long. J gave up 0 bases and V 2 bases, and 2 bases lay outside the gene matches. CDR1 and CDR2 from the germline V gene are SGHNT and YYREEE (reference sequence). The CDR3 nucleotides read TGTGCCAGCAGCTTCCGGACAGGGGGCTCCTACGAGCAGTACTTC. Translated: CASSFRTGGSYEQYF.

This sequence joins TRBV6-1 and TRBJ2-3; tentatively, D is TRBD1 (6 bases). Germline CDR1 reads MNHNS; CDR2 reads SASEGT. The CDR3 is made up of 17 amino acids. The germline V and J ends were trimmed by 2 bases and 2 bases, with 17 bases remaining between them. The CDR3 DNA reads TGTGCCAGCAGTGAATCAGTGCCAGGGGCCTACACAGATACGCAGTATTTT. Protein: CASSESVPGAYTDTQYF.

CDR3 sequence: CASSPRGRETYNEQFF. CDR3 bases: TGTGCCAGCAGCCCCCGCGGGCGGGAGACTTACAATGAGCAGTTCTTC. This chain joins TRBV7-9 and TRBJ2-1; the match to TRBD2 covers 7 bases. Germline loops: CDR1 SEHNR, CDR2 FQNEAQ (reference sequence). Trimming took 5 bases from V and 4 from J; bases not matched to a gene: 11. There are 16 residues in the CDR3.

The J gene is TRBJ1-2, the V gene TRBV7-2, with TRBD1 identical over 8 bases. Trimming removed 3 bases from V and 8 bases from J; junction bases left unmatched: 5. Looked up from germline, CDR1 is SGHTA and CDR2 is FQGNSA. CDR3 length: 13 amino acids. CDR3 bases: TGTGCCAGCAGCTTGAGGACAGGGCGAGGCTACACCTTC. It translates to CASSLRTGRGYTF.

The rearrangement links TRBV6-1 to TRBJ2-7, with unresolved D. Germline V CDR1 and CDR2: MNHNS, SASEGT. This CDR3 comprises 15 residues. V lost 3 bases and J 3 bases, leaving 15 bases between the germline ends. The CDR3 region has the DNA TGTGCCAGCAGTGACGGATTACTGGCGGACTACGAGCAGTACGTC. This sequence encodes CASSDGLLADYEQYV.

The chain is built from TRBV7-6 and TRBJ2-1; D is undetermined. The V gene's germline CDR1 is SGHVS and CDR2 FNYEAQ. V was trimmed by 1 base and J by 8 bases, leaving 6 bases between them. This CDR3 has 12 residues. CDR3 nucleotides: TGTGCCAGCAGCTTAGGTCGGGATGAGCAGTTCTTC. As protein: CASSLGRDEQFF.